Listed here are 32 T cell receptor beta chains from one sample, sequenced in a study of control samples from healthy donors and cancer patients. Repertoires were generated with immunoSEQ multiplex PCR, while TCRdb's copy carries only in-frame clones and drops some. Here the sample spans 100,000 to 150,000 clones, 75% to 95% being singletons. The specimen sequenced was blood. Every receptor here comes from a man between 18 and 29 years old in good health.

The chain uses TRBV29-1 and TRBJ2-1, with no clear D. Germline values: CDR1 SQVTM, CDR2 ANQGSEA. V lost 4 bases, J lost 0 bases, and 10 bases lay in between. The CDR3 totals 14 residues. CDR3 amino acids: CSVVSTSSYNEQFF. The CDR3 DNA sequence: TGCAGCGTTGTGAGCACGAGCTCCTACAATGAGCAGTTCTTC.

The rearrangement uses TRBV7-8 and TRBJ2-5, with unresolved D. Germline CDR1 SGHVS, CDR2 FQNEAQ. V lost 2 bases and J 0 bases, leaving 10 bases between the germline ends. The CDR3 length is 15 residues. The CDR3 nucleotides are TGTGCCAGCAGCTTACAGGTGTCAGACCAAGAGACCCAGTACTTC. Its protein product is CASSLQVSDQETQYF.

The V call is TRBV29-1, the J call TRBJ2-5; 8 positions match TRBD2. The CDR3 is 13 residues long. CDR1 is SQVTM, CDR2 ANQGSEA, per germline. V trimming: 6 bases; J trimming: 2 bases; junction bases outside the gene matches: 5. CDR3 in amino acids: CSVVPSGQETQYF. In DNA form, the CDR3 reads TGCAGCGTCGTCCCTAGCGGGCAAGAGACCCAGTACTTC. Full variable domain (remainder filled in from reference TRBV29-1 and TRBJ2-5): SAVISQKPSRDICQRGTSLTIQCQVDSQVTMMFWYRQQPGQSLTLIATANQGSEATYESGFVIDKFPISRPNLTFSTLTVSNMSPEDSSIYLCSVVPSGQETQYFGPGTRLLVL.

The gene calls are TRBV24-1 and TRBJ2-2; a possible D gene is TRBD2 (5 bases). The CDR3 is 13 residues long. Trimming removed 8 bases at V and 7 bases at J, with 13 bases between. Germline V lookup: CDR1 KGHDR, CDR2 SFDVKD. CDR3 loop: CATKAAANGELFF. CDR3 bases: TGTGCCACCAAAGCAGCGGCTAACGGGGAGCTGTTTTTT.

The gene calls are TRBV11-3 and TRBJ1-1; D perhaps matches TRBD1 (5 bases). Looked up from germline, CDR1 is SGHNT and CDR2 is YENEEA. The length of the CDR3 is 14 residues. V was pared by 0 bases and J by 10 bases, with 15 bases between. The CDR3 loop reads CASSLDEQWRGAFF. CDR3 DNA sequence: TGTGCCAGCAGCTTAGATGAACAGTGGAGGGGAGCTTTCTTT.

The chain couples TRBV7-6 to TRBJ1-1, with D possibly TRBD1 on 5 matching bases. Germline values: CDR1 SGHVS, CDR2 FNYEAQ. Trimming pared 1 base from V and 4 bases from J, leaving 10 bases between. There are 14 residues in the CDR3. CDR3 bases: TGTGCCAGCAGCTTAGGGGGCTGGGGCACTGAAGCTTTCTTT. This gives the protein CASSLGGWGTEAFF.

The chain is built from TRBV2 and TRBJ2-1; D perhaps matches TRBD1 (5 bases). This CDR3 region has 15 residues. Per germline, CDR1 SNHLY and CDR2 FYNNEI. The germline V and J ends were trimmed by 6 bases and 0 bases, with 12 bases remaining between them. The CDR3 loop is CASREHQGSYNEQFF. Here the CDR3 DNA reads TGTGCCAGCAGGGAGCACCAGGGCTCCTACAATGAGCAGTTCTTC.

V usage is TRBV5-4 and J usage is TRBJ2-7; D ambiguous. V was shortened by 0 bases and J by 5 bases, with 15 bases between the two germline ends. The CDR3 loop spans 15 amino acids. CDR1 is SGHNT, CDR2 YYREEE, per germline (reference sequence). The CDR3 sequence is CASSLAGQSPDEQYV. As DNA, the CDR3 is TGTGCCAGCAGCTTGGCTGGGCAGTCCCCCGACGAGCAGTACGTC.

The rearrangement links TRBV11-2 to TRBJ2-3, with D uncertain. Germline CDR1 SGHAT, CDR2 FQNNGV. The CDR3 spans 11 residues. The V and J ends lost 5 bases and 2 bases respectively, with 2 bases between them. The CDR3 sequence is CASSVTDTQYF. Written as DNA, the CDR3 is TGTGCCAGCAGCGTCACAGATACGCAGTATTTT.

This rearrangement joins TRBV12-1 to TRBJ2-1; the table's D call TRBD2 went unverified against the DNA. TRBV12-1 is noted as a pseudogene. There are 14 residues in the CDR3. DNA of the CDR3: TGTGCCAGCAGCTTTTGCGGCTCCTACAATGAGCAGTTCTTC. This gives the protein CASSFCGSYNEQFF.

J is TRBJ2-3 and V is TRBV6-6; a weak D match, TRBD2 (6 bases). This CDR3 has 14 amino acids. CDR1 and CDR2 (germline): MNHNY, SVGAGI (reference sequence). V lost 5 bases to trimming and J lost 5 bases, with 14 bases between them. This CDR3 is CASSGTSRGDTQYF. The CDR3 DNA is TGTGCCAGCAGTGGGACTTCCCGGGGAGATACGCAGTATTTT.

This clone was detected a few times. V is TRBV5-8 and J is TRBJ2-3, with a possible D match to TRBD1 (6 bases). V dropped 2 bases and J dropped 0 bases, with 13 bases sitting between them. The CDR3 length is 16 residues. Germline V CDR1 and CDR2: SGHTS, YDEGEE. The CDR3 bases are TGTGCCAGCAGCTTCGGGTCAGGGGAAAGCACAGATACGCAGTATTTT. Its translation is CASSFGSGESTDTQYF.

This chain joins TRBV7-2 and TRBJ2-1, with 7 bases lining up with TRBD2. V shed 1 base, J shed 5 bases, and the junction held 8 bases outside the gene matches. Germline V gene data show CDR1 as SGHTA and CDR2 as FQGNSA. CDR3 length: 16 residues. CDR3 DNA sequence: TGTGCCAGCAGCTTAGGACGGGACTACCCTCACAATGAGCAGTTCTTC. It yields the protein CASSLGRDYPHNEQFF.

The gene calls are TRBV7-2 and TRBJ2-5, with D possibly TRBD1 on 5 matching bases. The V and J ends lost 5 bases and 1 base respectively, with 11 bases between them. The CDR3 runs to 14 residues. Germline CDR1 SGHTA, CDR2 FQGNSA. CDR3: CASSHGRVQETQYF. DNA of the CDR3: TGTGCCAGCAGCCATGGCAGGGTCCAAGAGACCCAGTACTTC.

The rearrangement joins TRBV5-4 to TRBJ2-3, with TRBD1 as a possible D gene (6 bases). The CDR3 is 15 amino acids. Germline CDR1 is SGHNT and CDR2 is YYREEE (reference sequence). The V end lost 5 bases, the J end lost 4 bases, and 17 bases lay between the germline ends. The CDR3 coding sequence is TGTGCCAGCAGGCCGCCCGGGCAGGGGCCAGATACGCAGTATTTT. This sequence encodes CASRPPGQGPDTQYF.

V usage is TRBV7-2 and J usage is TRBJ2-2, with 7 bases aligning to TRBD2. CDR1 SGHTA and CDR2 FQGNSA come from the germline V gene. J was trimmed by 5 bases and V by 7 bases; bases with no gene match: 10. The CDR3 totals 15 residues. The CDR3 DNA follows: TGTGCCAGCACCTCCGGGTGGCGGGAGACCGGGGAGCTGTTTTTT. Protein sequence: CASTSGWRETGELFF.

This chain joins TRBV19 and TRBJ1-1; 9 bases fit TRBD1. Per germline, CDR1 LNHDA and CDR2 SQIVND (reference sequence). The CDR3 has 13 amino acids. J lost 4 bases, V lost 6 bases, and 3 bases had no gene match. The CDR3 reads CASSNRGLTEAFF. In DNA form, the CDR3 reads TGTGCCAGTAGCAACAGGGGGCTCACTGAAGCTTTCTTT. The complete variable domain, with remaining parts taken from reference TRBV19 and TRBJ1-1, reads DGGITQSPKYLFRKEGQNVTLSCEQNLNHDAMYWYRQDPGQGLRLIYYSQIVNDFQKGDIAEGYSVSREKKESFPLTVTSAQKNPTAFYLCASSNRGLTEAFFGQGTRLTVV.

This clone was seen just once. The chain uses TRBV6-7 and TRBJ2-7, with a possible D match to TRBD1 (6 bases). TRBV6-7 is given ORF status, its function remaining uncertain. This CDR3 contains 14 residues. Trimming left V 8 bases short and J 6 bases short, with 20 bases between. The DNA for the CDR3 is TGTGCCAGCCTGAACGCCCAGGGGTCAGGCGAGCAGTACGTC. Translated: CASLNAQGSGEQYV.

The V and J genes are TRBV19 and TRBJ2-1; 10 nucleotides match TRBD2. Trimming at V came to 1 base and at J to 7 bases, leaving 7 bases not matched to a gene. CDR3 size: 16 residues. Per germline, CDR1 LNHDA and CDR2 SQIVND (reference sequence). CDR3 nucleotide sequence: TGTGCCAGTAGTATAGCGCATAGCGGGAGGATAAATGAGCAGTTCTTC. Its translation is CASSIAHSGRINEQFF.

V gene TRBV10-3 combines with J gene TRBJ1-5; D is ambiguous. V was pared by 0 bases and J by 7 bases, with 4 bases between. The CDR3 contains 12 residues. Germline V gene sequence: CDR1 ENHRY, CDR2 SYGVKD. CDR3 protein: CAISESGQPQHF. Here the CDR3 DNA reads TGTGCCATCAGTGAGTCGGGACAGCCCCAGCATTTT.

J is TRBJ2-5 and V is TRBV7-2; 11 bases line up with TRBD1. The ends lost 5 bases at V and 5 bases at J; junction bases unmatched: 7. CDR1 is SGHTA, CDR2 FQGNSA, per germline. CDR3 length: 15 amino acids. The CDR3 DNA sequence: TGTGCCAGCAGCCCCTGGACAGGGGGCGGGGAGACCCAGTACTTC. Amino acids: CASSPWTGGGETQYF. The variable domain in full, completed from reference TRBV7-2 and TRBJ2-5, reads GAGVSQSPSNKVTEKGKDVELRCDPISGHTALYWYRQSLGQGLEFLIYFQGNSAPDKSGLPSDRFSAERTGGSVSTLTIQRTQQEDSAVYLCASSPWTGGGETQYFGPGTRLLVL.

As concerns this clone: The same CDR3 also results from other DNA sequences found in this sample. V gene TRBV10-1 combines with J gene TRBJ1-5; D gene ambiguous. Looked up from germline, CDR1 is WNHNN and CDR2 is SYGVQD (reference sequence). The CDR3 has 13 residues. V was pared by 3 bases and J by 0 bases, with 3 bases between. The CDR3 sequence is CASSENSNQPQHF. For the CDR3, the DNA is TGCGCCAGCAGTGAAAATAGCAATCAGCCCCAGCATTTT.

This chain joins TRBV29-1 and TRBJ1-1, with 9 bases lining up with TRBD1. The V gene's germline CDR1 is SQVTM and CDR2 ANQGSEA. CDR3 length: 16 amino acids. The trim removed 0 bases at V and 4 bases at J, leaving 9 bases unmatched. This CDR3 is CSVEDNSGTGTTEAFF. For the CDR3, the DNA is TGCAGCGTTGAAGATAATTCCGGGACAGGGACCACTGAAGCTTTCTTT. Drawing the rest from reference TRBV29-1 and TRBJ1-1, the complete variable domain is SAVISQKPSRDICQRGTSLTIQCQVDSQVTMMFWYRQQPGQSLTLIATANQGSEATYESGFVIDKFPISRPNLTFSTLTVSNMSPEDSSIYLCSVEDNSGTGTTEAFFGQGTRLTVV.

The CDR3 here is CASALGTGELFF. The CDR3 nucleotides read TGTGCTAGTGCCCTAGGGACCGGGGAGCTGTTTTTT. This chain connects TRBV12-5 to TRBJ2-2; D gene ambiguous. There are 12 residues in the CDR3. Trimming pared 7 bases from V and 5 bases from J, leaving 8 bases between. Germline V gene sequence: CDR1 LGHNT, CDR2 FRNRAP. Supplemented by reference TRBV12-5 and TRBJ2-2, the full variable domain reads DARVTQTPRHKVTEMGQEVTMRCQPILGHNTVFWYRQTMMQGLELLAYFRNRAPLDDSGMPKDRFSAEMPDATLATLKIQPSEPRDSAVYFCASALGTGELFFGEGSRLTVL.

The CDR3: CALEGGDYGYTF. Here the CDR3 DNA reads TGTGCCTTGGAGGGAGGCGACTATGGCTACACCTTC. The rearrangement joins TRBV30 to TRBJ1-2; D not certain. CDR3 length equals 12 residues. CDR1 GTSNPN and CDR2 SVGIG come from the germline V gene (reference sequence). The V gene lost 7 bases and the J gene lost 3 bases, with 12 bases spanning the gap.

The DNA of the CDR3 is TGTGCCAGCTTCCGGACAGCCGCGAAGGGAATGAACACCGGGGAGCTGTTTTTT. Its translation is CASFRTAAKGMNTGELFF. J is TRBJ2-2 and V is TRBV21-1; the D segment call TRBD1 is taken from the table without a DNA check. TRBV21-1 is noted as a pseudogene. This CDR3 is 18 amino acids long.

V gene TRBV6-5 combines with J gene TRBJ2-7; D gene unclear. Germline loops: CDR1 MNHEY, CDR2 SVGAGI. This CDR3 is built from 14 residues. V was trimmed by 7 bases and J by 2 bases, leaving 15 bases between them. The CDR3 loop is CASTQGHSPYEQYF. For the CDR3, the DNA is TGTGCCAGCACCCAAGGGCACAGCCCCTACGAGCAGTACTTC.

The chain joins TRBV5-1 to TRBJ2-5; D gene unclear. The V gene's germline CDR1 is SGHRS and CDR2 YFSETQ. Trimming took 0 bases from V and 4 from J, leaving 13 bases between them. The CDR3 spans 15 residues. CDR3 amino acids: CASSLAERPGETQYF. The CDR3 DNA follows: TGCGCCAGCAGCTTGGCCGAGAGGCCTGGAGAGACCCAGTACTTC.

The chain carries TRBV9 and TRBJ1-1; 7 positions agree with TRBD1. CDR1 is SGDLS, CDR2 YYNGEE, per germline. The CDR3 length is 15 residues. V was pared by 3 bases and J by 2 bases, with 7 bases of the junction left unmatched. In DNA form, the CDR3 reads TGTGCCAGCAGCGCCATGGGACAGATAAACACTGAAGCTTTCTTT. Translation: CASSAMGQINTEAFF.

The chain employs TRBV6-5 and TRBJ2-7; the match to TRBD1 covers 7 bases. CDR1 and CDR2 from the germline V gene are MNHEY and SVGAGI. Losses at the gene ends were 0 bases for V and 7 bases for J; bases not matched to a gene: 6. There are 14 residues in the CDR3. The CDR3 DNA reads as TGTGCCAGCAGTTACTCGGCGACAGGGTATGAGCAGTACGTC. Protein: CASSYSATGYEQYV.

CDR3 residues: CRVGDYEQYV. The CDR3 DNA follows: TGCAGAGTAGGGGACTACGAGCAGTACGTC. The rearrangement uses TRBV29-1 and TRBJ2-7, with D possibly being TRBD1 (5 bases). Looked up from germline, CDR1 is SQVTM and CDR2 is ANQGSEA. The CDR3 has 10 residues.

A single count supports this clone. The chain carries TRBV18 and TRBJ1-1; D gene unclear. The CDR3 contains 14 residues. V was pared by 1 base and J by 4 bases, with 10 bases between. CDR1 KGHSH and CDR2 LQKENI come from the germline V gene. In nucleotides, the CDR3 is TGTGCCAGCTCACCACGGGAGGATTCCACTGAAGCTTTCTTT. Protein product: CASSPREDSTEAFF.